The 24 T cell receptor beta chains given below trace back to one sample, sequenced in a study of Ad26.COV2.S vaccination and SARS-CoV-2 variants. As for treatment: about 20 received Ad26.COV2.S at low or high dose, single or two shots; about 5 received placebo; per-sample allocation not given. Sampling occurred on day 63 after the first vaccine or placebo injection. TCRdb keeps only in-frame clones here, not all; method: immunoSEQ multiplex PCR. The profile shows about 350,000 clones, less than 90% of them singletons. The specimen was peripheral blood, collected in a trial of Ad26.COV2.S vaccine versus placebo. These receptor sequences come from a person aged 18 to 59 who received the Ad26.COV2.S COVID-19 vaccine or a placebo.

Points on this clone: Other DNA sequences of this sample code for an identical CDR3. This chain joins TRBV4-3 and TRBJ1-1, with D maybe TRBD1 (5 bases). Germline V gene data show CDR1 as LGHNA and CDR2 as YSLEER. With 0 bases removed from V and 2 bases from J, the gap between germline ends came to 10 bases. The CDR3 is 15 amino acids. CDR3 sequence (DNA): TGCGCCAGCAGCCAAGATCGGGGGGGAAACACTGAAGCTTTCTTT. Its translation: CASSQDRGGNTEAFF.

The chain is built from TRBV28 and TRBJ2-7; the match to TRBD2 covers 12 bases. The CDR3 extends over 14 amino acids. Germline trimming cut 6 bases from V and 9 bases from J; bases unmatched to any gene: 9. Germline assignment: CDR1 MDHEN and CDR2 SYDVKM. In DNA, the CDR3 is TGTGCCAGCAGCCTTGGACTAGCGGGACAAGCGCAGTACTTC. It codes for CASSLGLAGQAQYF.

This clone was recorded only once. CDR3 amino acids: CASRNAGTANTEAFF. The CDR3 coding sequence is TGTGCCAGCAGAAACGCCGGGACCGCGAACACTGAAGCTTTCTTT. V and J are TRBV5-5 and TRBJ1-1; TRBD1 might be the D (5 bases). Trimming shortened V by 5 bases and J by 1 base, and 15 bases separated the two germline ends. The CDR3 contains 15 residues. Germline assignment: CDR1 SGHKS and CDR2 YYEKEE (reference sequence). Using reference TRBV5-5 and TRBJ1-1 for the parts outside the CDR3, the full variable domain is DAGVTQSPTHLIKTRGQQVTLRCSPISGHKSVSWYQQVLGQGPQFIFQYYEKEERGRGNFPDRFSARQFPNYSSELNVNALLLGDSALYLCASRNAGTANTEAFFGQGTRLTVV.

CDR3 coding DNA: TGTGCCAGCAGTTACCGTCTCGGGCAGGGGGATTACAATGAGCAGTTCTTC. It is translated as CASSYRLGQGDYNEQFF. This chain links TRBV6-2 or TRBV6-3 with TRBJ2-1, with 7 nucleotides matching TRBD1. J was trimmed by 4 bases and V by 2 bases; bases with no gene match: 11. Germline lookup yields CDR1 MNHEY and CDR2 SVGEGT. CDR3 size: 17 residues.

This chain connects TRBV30 to TRBJ1-1; a possible D gene is TRBD1 (5 bases). V lost 0 bases and J 3 bases, leaving 11 bases between the germline ends. CDR3 length: 14 residues. Germline V gene lookup returns CDR1 GTSNPN and CDR2 SVGIG (reference sequence). This CDR3 is CAWSVYGDDTEAFF. As DNA, the CDR3 is TGTGCCTGGAGTGTATACGGGGACGACACTGAAGCTTTCTTT.

This clone has only one observation. The rearrangement uses TRBV9 and TRBJ1-5; D perhaps matches TRBD1 (5 bases). Germline CDR1 reads SGDLS; CDR2 reads YYNGEE. V was cut by 3 bases and J by 8 bases, with 12 bases left in between. The CDR3 has 13 amino acids. CDR3 DNA: TGTGCCAGCAGCGGGCCGATGGGGGAGCCCCAGCATTTT. As protein: CASSGPMGEPQHF.

The chain couples TRBV6-2 or TRBV6-3 to TRBJ1-4; D unresolved. V was trimmed by 0 bases and J by 7 bases, leaving 9 bases between them. Germline loops: CDR1 MNHEY, CDR2 SVGEGT. The CDR3 consists of 14 residues. CDR3 loop: CASSYSAPGEKLFF. The CDR3 DNA reads TGTGCCAGCAGTTACTCAGCTCCGGGTGAAAAACTGTTTTTT.

The chain employs TRBV4-3 and TRBJ2-7; TRBD1 agrees at 8 bases. In germline, CDR1 is LGHNA, CDR2 YSLEER. The CDR3 is 15 residues long. V gave up 0 bases and J gave up 0 bases; unmatched junction bases: 1. The CDR3 loop is CASSQEGQGSYEQYF. CDR3 bases: TGCGCCAGCAGCCAAGAAGGACAGGGCTCCTACGAGCAGTACTTC.

The chain combines TRBV7-9 with TRBJ1-1; D remains ambiguous. Trimming removed 3 bases at V and 0 bases at J, with 11 bases between. The CDR3 has 15 residues. Germline lookup yields CDR1 SEHNR and CDR2 FQNEAQ (reference sequence). DNA for the CDR3: TGTGCCAGCAGCTTCCCCCCGGGCCTGAACACTGAAGCTTTCTTT. This encodes CASSFPPGLNTEAFF.

The rearrangement uses TRBV6-5 and TRBJ2-7; 12 nucleotides align to TRBD2. Germline CDR1 is MNHEY and CDR2 is SVGAGI. CDR3 length: 14 amino acids. Trimming removed 4 bases from V and 6 bases from J; junction bases left unmatched: 4. The CDR3 region is CASSLLAGGPEQYF. For the CDR3, the DNA is TGTGCCAGCAGTTTGCTAGCGGGGGGGCCCGAGCAGTACTTC.

The chain links TRBV28 to TRBJ1-2, with D unclear. This CDR3 has 12 residues. The germline V gene has CDR1 MDHEN and CDR2 SYDVKM. Trimming took off 2 bases at V and 4 bases at J, with 5 bases between the two ends. CDR3 residues: CASSLGPYGYTF. The CDR3 DNA reads TGTGCCAGCAGTTTAGGGCCCTATGGCTACACCTTC.

The chain employs TRBV6-2 or TRBV6-3 and TRBJ2-1; 13 bases fit TRBD2. Germline trimming cut 4 bases from V and 8 bases from J; bases unmatched to any gene: 8. Germline values: CDR1 MNHEY, CDR2 SVGEGT. The CDR3 extends over 16 amino acids. The CDR3 DNA is TGTGCCAGCAGTTCCCCGGGACTAGCGGGAAACTATGAGCAGTTCTTC. Translated: CASSSPGLAGNYEQFF.

This chain uses TRBV5-1 with TRBJ1-4; 7 bases are shared with TRBD1. Germline CDR1 and CDR2: SGHRS and YFSETQ. The length of the CDR3 is 14 residues. Germline trimming cut 4 bases from V and 8 bases from J; bases unmatched to any gene: 8. The CDR3 loop reads CASSTGQDGEKLFF. The CDR3 region has the DNA TGCGCCAGCAGCACAGGACAGGATGGCGAAAAACTGTTTTTT.

This clone was seen many times. V and J are TRBV7-9 and TRBJ1-1; D gene uncertain. Trimming pared 10 bases from V and 1 base from J, leaving 10 bases between. CDR1 is SEHNR, CDR2 FQNEAQ, per germline (reference sequence). The CDR3 is 12 amino acids. Here the CDR3 DNA reads TGTGCCATCGACACAGAGAACACTGAAGCTTTCTTT. Encoded protein: CAIDTENTEAFF.

V and J are TRBV27 and TRBJ2-1; no clear D gene. The germline V and J ends were trimmed by 6 bases and 4 bases, with 10 bases remaining between them. The CDR3 spans 13 residues. Germline V gene data show CDR1 as MNHEY and CDR2 as SMNVEV (reference sequence). CDR3 sequence: CASSRSAYNEQFF. CDR3 nucleotide sequence: TGTGCCAGCAGCAGGAGCGCGTACAATGAGCAGTTCTTC.

This sequence joins TRBV4-3 and TRBJ1-2; D is perhaps TRBD1 (6 bases). V lost 1 base, J lost 3 bases, and 12 bases lay in between. Germline V gene sequence: CDR1 LGHNA, CDR2 YSLEER. The CDR3 extends over 15 amino acids. The CDR3 sequence: CASSQVSPGDYGYTF. Here the CDR3 DNA reads TGCGCCAGCAGCCAAGTAAGTCCAGGGGACTATGGCTACACCTTC.

The gene calls are TRBV6-2 or TRBV6-3 and TRBJ2-7; D may correspond to TRBD1 or TRBD2 (5 bases each). Germline CDR1 is MNHEY and CDR2 is SVGEGT. The CDR3 runs to 13 residues. The V end lost 6 bases, the J end lost 9 bases, and 18 bases lay between the germline ends. The CDR3 nucleotides are TGTGCCAGCAGCCTCGGGGCAGACCCCCGGCAGTACTTC. Translated: CASSLGADPRQYF.

The V call is TRBV4-3, the J call TRBJ2-1; 13 bases agree with TRBD2. Germline loops: CDR1 LGHNA, CDR2 YSLEER. This CDR3 region has 16 residues. With 2 bases clipped from V and 2 bases from J, the junction kept 0 bases outside the gene matches. Here the CDR3 DNA reads TGCGCCAGCAGCCAAACTAGCGGGGGGGCCTACAATGAGCAGTTCTTC. Its translation: CASSQTSGGAYNEQFF.

This rearrangement joins TRBV6-6 to TRBJ1-5; unclear D gene. V was cut by 7 bases and J by 3 bases, with 10 bases left in between. This CDR3 is 13 amino acids long. Germline CDR1 and CDR2: MNHNY and SVGAGI (reference sequence). The CDR3 spells CASIGSPNQPQHF. CDR3 coding DNA: TGTGCCAGCATTGGGTCTCCCAATCAGCCCCAGCATTTT.

The gene calls are TRBV20-1 and TRBJ1-1; D is perhaps TRBD1 (5 bases). CDR3 size: 11 residues. V was clipped by 6 bases and J by 6 bases, with 11 bases between them. Germline V gene data show CDR1 as DFQATT and CDR2 as SNEGSKA (reference sequence). In DNA form, the CDR3 reads TGCAGTGCCCCAGGGAGGGCTGAAGCTTTCTTT. This gives the protein CSAPGRAEAFF.

The V and J genes are TRBV7-2 and TRBJ1-5, with unresolved D. CDR1 is SGHTA and CDR2 is FQGNSA in the germline V gene. The V end was cut by 4 bases, the J end by 0 bases, with 10 bases between. This CDR3 spans 15 amino acids. The CDR3 region has the DNA TGTGCCAGCAGCTCGACACTATATAGCAATCAGCCCCAGCATTTT. Translated, it gives CASSSTLYSNQPQHF.

This chain connects TRBV19 to TRBJ2-2; possible D gene TRBD1, 5 bases. The CDR3 length is 15 residues. From germline, CDR1 is LNHDA and CDR2 SQIVND (reference sequence). V was pared by 2 bases and J by 3 bases, with 10 bases between. The CDR3 DNA reads TGTGCCAGTAGTATACCCGACAGCTACACCGGGGAGCTGTTTTTT. Residues: CASSIPDSYTGELFF.

This chain connects TRBV2 to TRBJ2-1; perhaps TRBD2 as D (6 bases). There are 16 residues in the CDR3. Germline lookup yields CDR1 SNHLY and CDR2 FYNNEI. The V gene lost 2 bases and the J gene lost 4 bases, with 15 bases spanning the gap. CDR3 in amino acids: CASSESRAGLYNEQFF. CDR3 sequence (DNA): TGTGCCAGCAGTGAATCCAGGGCGGGGCTTTACAATGAGCAGTTCTTC.

V usage is TRBV7-2 and J usage is TRBJ1-4, with D uncertain. The germline CDR1 and CDR2 sequences are SGHTA and FQGNSA. Deletions cut 2 bases from V and 7 bases from J, with 14 bases between. The CDR3 contains 15 residues. The CDR3 loop reads CASSLTLTVGEKLFF. CDR3 nucleotide sequence: TGTGCCAGCAGCTTAACCTTAACTGTAGGTGAAAAACTGTTTTTT.